Listed below are T cell receptor beta chains from one sample, sequenced in a study of T-cell memory formation after mild COVID-19. Each CDR3 protein gets one entry after TCRdb re-called the 5' RACE reads with MiXCR. This table holds fewer than 700,000 distinct CDR3 sequences, roughly a fifth found once. Specimen: PBMCs or a T cell subset sorted from them (not recorded which). These TCRs come from an adult woman who had mild COVID-19 (a few samples of this study predate the infection). Cell type and time point are not known. Both conserved end residues are part of each CDR3. D genes are given only for firm matches. Clone size is shown for a subset of rows, as once, few, many or a class of expanded clone.

D gene | J gene | V gene | clone size | CDR3 protein | CDR3 DNA
NA | TRBJ1-1 | TRBV27 | NA | CASSFDNGGTEAFF | TGTGCCAGCAGTTTTGACAACGGGGGGACTGAAGCTTTCTTT
NA | TRBJ2-7 | TRBV6-2/TRBV6-3 | few | CASSPTPGLAYEQYF | TGTGCCAGCAGTCCCACACCGGGACTCGCCTACGAGCAGTACTTC
NA | TRBJ2-2 | TRBV7-2 | NA | CASSSPGLAPGTGELFF | TGTGCCAGCAGCTCCCCGGGACTGGCACCCGGCACCGGGGAGCTGTTTTTT
NA | TRBJ2-1 | TRBV7-9 | NA | CASSFKIQGGLNEQFF | TGTGCCAGCAGTTTTAAGATACAGGGGGGGCTCAATGAGCAGTTCTTC
TRBD1 | TRBJ1-5 | TRBV5-1 | NA | CATRDRGRNKASNQPKHF | TGCGCCACCCGGGACAGGGGAAGAAATAAGGCTAGCAATCAGCCCAAGCATTTT
NA | TRBJ1-2 | TRBV5-4 | NA | CASSWATKGPYGYTF | TGTGCCAGCAGCTGGGCTACCAAAGGGCCCTATGGCTACACCTTC
NA | TRBJ1-1 | TRBV2 | few | CASSGTGFREAFF | TGTGCCAGCAGTGGGACGGGGTTTCGGGAAGCTTTCTTT
NA | TRBJ1-5 | TRBV5-1 | NA | CASSLEQGGNQPQHF | TGCGCCAGCAGCTTGGAACAGGGAGGCAATCAGCCCCAGCATTTT
TRBD2 | TRBJ2-4 | TRBV7-8 | NA | CASSGRDLAKNIQYF | TGTGCCAGCAGCGGGAGGGACCTAGCCAAAAACATTCAGTACTTC
NA | TRBJ2-7 | TRBV10-3 | few | CAIGNWNYEQYF | TGTGCCATCGGAAACTGGAACTACGAGCAGTACTTC
NA | TRBJ2-6 | TRBV11-3 | few | CASSSPSGAPGANVLTF | TGTGCCAGCAGCTCCCCAAGTGGGGCCCCTGGGGCCAACGTCCTGACTTTC
NA | TRBJ2-4 | TRBV7-3 | NA | CASSLRPPGTDKNIQYF | TGTGCCAGCAGCTTACGCCCCCCGGGGACTGACAAAAACATTCAGTACTTC
NA | TRBJ1-2 | TRBV5-1 | NA | CASSARTLYGYTF | TGCGCCAGCAGCGCCCGAACCCTCTATGGCTACACCTTC
NA | TRBJ2-6 | TRBV12-3/TRBV12-4 | few | CASRPASGANVLTF | TGTGCCAGCAGGCCTGCCTCTGGGGCCAACGTCCTGACTTTC
NA | TRBJ2-7 | TRBV3-2 | NA | CASSFTFYEQYF | TGTGCCAGCAGCTTTACTTTCTACGAGCAGTACTTC
NA | TRBJ1-6 | TRBV5-1 | NA | CASSLVSSNNNSPLHF | TGCGCCAGCAGCTTGGTTAGTTCGAACAATAATTCACCCCTCCACTTT
NA | TRBJ1-5 | TRBV12-3/TRBV12-4 | few | CASRSGIQPQHF | TGTGCCAGCAGGTCAGGGATTCAGCCCCAGCATTTT
NA | TRBJ2-3 | TRBV6-5 | few | CASSPRMGTDTQYF | TGTGCCAGCAGCCCCAGGATGGGTACAGATACGCAGTATTTT
NA | TRBJ2-4 | TRBV9 | NA | CASSTLGGPLAKNIQYF | TGTGCCAGCAGCACGCTGGGGGGGCCGTTAGCCAAAAACATTCAGTACTTC
NA | TRBJ2-1 | TRBV29-1 | NA | CSVERGKGYNEQFF | TGCAGCGTTGAACGGGGGAAAGGGTACAATGAGCAGTTCTTC
NA | TRBJ2-1 | TRBV12-3/TRBV12-4 | few | CASSLEGTNEQFF | TGTGCCAGCAGTTTGGAGGGTACCAATGAGCAGTTCTTC
NA | TRBJ2-7 | TRBV4-2 | many | CASSQARSYEQYF | TGTGCCAGCAGCCAAGCCAGGTCCTACGAGCAGTACTTC
TRBD1 | TRBJ1-1 | TRBV2 | once | CASTTDRTNTEAFF | TGTGCCAGCACTACGGACAGGACAAACACTGAAGCTTTCTTT
NA | TRBJ2-5 | TRBV24-1 | few | CATSEVDRETQYF | TGTGCCACCAGTGAGGTCGACAGGGAGACCCAGTACTTC
NA | TRBJ2-1 | TRBV14 | NA | CASSQNPRVSYNEQFF | TGTGCCAGCAGCCAAAACCCGAGAGTGTCCTACAATGAGCAGTTCTTC
NA | TRBJ2-1 | TRBV5-1 | many | CASSFGSSYNEQFF | TGCGCCAGCAGCTTCGGGAGCTCCTACAATGAGCAGTTCTTC
TRBD2 | TRBJ2-1 | TRBV5-5 | many | CASSIGLAGYNEQFF | TGTGCCAGCAGCATAGGACTAGCGGGGTACAATGAGCAGTTCTTC
NA | TRBJ1-1 | TRBV15 | NA | CATSRAGRGRNTEAFF | TGTGCCACCAGCAGAGCGGGCAGGGGTAGGAACACTGAAGCTTTCTTT
NA | TRBJ2-5 | TRBV4-3 | NA | CASSQEGESGTQYF | TGCGCCAGCAGCCAAGAAGGGGAGTCCGGGACCCAGTACTTC
NA | TRBJ1-1 | TRBV30 | NA | CAWSVRQGNTEAFF | TGTGCCTGGAGTGTCCGGCAGGGGAACACTGAAGCTTTCTTT
NA | TRBJ2-7 | TRBV12-3/TRBV12-4 | NA | CASSPWTPSPYEQYF | TGTGCCAGCAGCCCCTGGACCCCCTCCCCATACGAGCAGTACTTC